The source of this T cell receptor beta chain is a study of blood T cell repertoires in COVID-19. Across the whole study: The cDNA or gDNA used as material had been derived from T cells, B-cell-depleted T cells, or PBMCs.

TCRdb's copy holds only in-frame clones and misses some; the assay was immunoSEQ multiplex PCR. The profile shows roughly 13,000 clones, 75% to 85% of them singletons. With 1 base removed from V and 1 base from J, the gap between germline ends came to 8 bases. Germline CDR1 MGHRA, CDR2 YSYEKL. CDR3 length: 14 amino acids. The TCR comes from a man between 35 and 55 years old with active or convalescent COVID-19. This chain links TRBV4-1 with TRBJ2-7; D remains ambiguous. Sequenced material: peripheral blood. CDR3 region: CASSQGTVSYEQYF. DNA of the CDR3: TGCGCCAGCAGCCAAGGAACGGTGTCCTACGAGCAGTACTTC.